This T cell receptor (beta chain) was captured in a study of early T cells in non-severe SARS-CoV-2 infection. Study-level information: Unsorted whole-blood RNA was sequenced in bulk, leaving chains unpaired. Regarding the study as a whole: Private and CD4 specificities were missed by VDJdb matching, skewed to anti-spike CD8.

Each cDNA molecule carried a unique molecular identifier. TCRdb re-called the 5' RACE reads with MiXCR, one entry per CDR3 protein. The sample includes 97,000 or so distinct CDR3 sequences, 9.5% to 11% of them seen just once. This CDR3 spans 16 amino acids. Germline loops: CDR1 ENHRY, CDR2 SYGVKD. V gave up 4 bases and J gave up 2 bases, with 16 bases separating them. Concerning this clonotype itself: Antigen specificity is unknown.

The origin of this receptor is an adult who was a healthcare worker with PCR-confirmed SARS-CoV-2 infection or an uninfected control (not recorded which). The sample here was whole blood, taken at baseline. The V and J genes are TRBV10-3 and TRBJ2-3, with D perhaps TRBD1 (6 bases). The CDR3 coding sequence is TGTGCCATCAGTGGCCCTGGACAGTCATCCACAGATACGCAGTATTTT. Translated, it gives CAISGPGQSSTDTQYF.